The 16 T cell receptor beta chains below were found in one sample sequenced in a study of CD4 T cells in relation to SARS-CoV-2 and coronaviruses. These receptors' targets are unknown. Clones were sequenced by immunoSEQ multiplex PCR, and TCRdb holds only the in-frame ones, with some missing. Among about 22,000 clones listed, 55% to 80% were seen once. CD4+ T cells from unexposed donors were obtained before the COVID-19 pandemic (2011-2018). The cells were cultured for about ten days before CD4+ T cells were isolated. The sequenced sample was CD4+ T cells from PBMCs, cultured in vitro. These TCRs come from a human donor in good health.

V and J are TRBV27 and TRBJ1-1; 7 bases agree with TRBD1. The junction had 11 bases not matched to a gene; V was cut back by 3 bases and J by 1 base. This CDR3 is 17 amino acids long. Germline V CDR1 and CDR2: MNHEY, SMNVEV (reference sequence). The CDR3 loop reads CASSFALGGRPNTEAFF. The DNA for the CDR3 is TGTGCCAGCAGTTTCGCCCTAGGGGGCAGGCCGAACACTGAAGCTTTCTTT.

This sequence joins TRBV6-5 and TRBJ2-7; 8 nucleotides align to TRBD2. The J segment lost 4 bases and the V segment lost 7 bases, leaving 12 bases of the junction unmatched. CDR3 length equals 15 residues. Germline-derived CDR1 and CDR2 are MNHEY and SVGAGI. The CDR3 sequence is CASTQVPGGPYEQYF. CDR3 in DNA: TGTGCCAGCACCCAAGTACCGGGAGGGCCATACGAGCAGTACTTC.

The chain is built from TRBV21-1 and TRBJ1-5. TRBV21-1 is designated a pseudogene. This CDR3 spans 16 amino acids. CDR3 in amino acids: CASSKVDLESNQPQHF. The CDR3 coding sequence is TGTGCCAGCAGCAAAGTCGATTTAGAGAGCAATCAGCCCCAGCATTTT.

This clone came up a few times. For the CDR3, the DNA is TGTGCCAATCACCGGACAGGGGTTGGCTACACCTTC. Amino acids: CANHRTGVGYTF. The chain joins TRBV2 to TRBJ1-2; 9 nucleotides match TRBD1. Unmatched junction bases numbered 7, after V lost 10 bases and J lost 7 bases. In germline, CDR1 is SNHLY, CDR2 FYNNEI. This CDR3 region has 12 residues.

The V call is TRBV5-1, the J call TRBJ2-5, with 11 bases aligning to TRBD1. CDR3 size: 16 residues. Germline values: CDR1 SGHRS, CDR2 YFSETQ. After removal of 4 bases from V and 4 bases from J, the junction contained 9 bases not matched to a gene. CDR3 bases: TGCGCCAGCAGCCCACGGACAGGGGGCGCAGGAGAGACCCAGTACTTC. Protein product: CASSPRTGGAGETQYF.

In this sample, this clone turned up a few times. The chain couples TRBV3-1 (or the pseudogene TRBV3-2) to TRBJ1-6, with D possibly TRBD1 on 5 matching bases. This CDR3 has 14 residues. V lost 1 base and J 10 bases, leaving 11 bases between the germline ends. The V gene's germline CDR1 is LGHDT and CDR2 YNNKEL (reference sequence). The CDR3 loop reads CASSQVGGGSPLHF. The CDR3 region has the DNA TGTGCCAGCAGCCAAGTCGGGGGAGGGTCACCCCTCCACTTT.

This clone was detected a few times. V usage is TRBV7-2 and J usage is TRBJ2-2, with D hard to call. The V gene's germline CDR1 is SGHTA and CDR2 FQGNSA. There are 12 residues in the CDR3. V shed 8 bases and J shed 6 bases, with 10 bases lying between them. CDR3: CASCPRAGELFF. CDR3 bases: TGTGCCAGCTGCCCACGAGCCGGGGAGCTGTTTTTT.

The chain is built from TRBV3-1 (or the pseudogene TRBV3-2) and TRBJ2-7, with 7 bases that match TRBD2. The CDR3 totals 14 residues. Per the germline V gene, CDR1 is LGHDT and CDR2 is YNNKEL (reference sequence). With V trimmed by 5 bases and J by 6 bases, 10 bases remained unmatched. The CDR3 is CASSSVGGGSEQYF. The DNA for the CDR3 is TGTGCCAGCAGCTCTGTCGGGGGAGGGTCCGAGCAGTACTTC.

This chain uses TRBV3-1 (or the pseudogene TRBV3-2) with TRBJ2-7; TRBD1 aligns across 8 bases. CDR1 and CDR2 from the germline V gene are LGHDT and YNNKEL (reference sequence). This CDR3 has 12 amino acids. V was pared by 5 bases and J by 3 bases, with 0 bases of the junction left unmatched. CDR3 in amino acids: CASSGQGYEQYF. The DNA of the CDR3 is TGTGCCAGCAGCGGACAGGGCTACGAGCAGTACTTC.

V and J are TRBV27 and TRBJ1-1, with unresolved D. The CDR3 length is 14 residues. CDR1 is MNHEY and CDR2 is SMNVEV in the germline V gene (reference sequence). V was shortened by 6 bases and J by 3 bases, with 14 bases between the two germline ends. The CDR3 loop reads CASRIYEGYTEAFF. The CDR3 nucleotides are TGTGCCAGCAGGATTTACGAGGGTTACACTGAAGCTTTCTTT.

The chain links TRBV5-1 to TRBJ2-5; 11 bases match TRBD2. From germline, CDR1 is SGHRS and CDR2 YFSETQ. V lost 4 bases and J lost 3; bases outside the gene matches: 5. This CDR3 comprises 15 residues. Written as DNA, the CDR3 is TGCGCCAGCAGCCGTAAACTAGCGGGGGAAGAGACCCAGTACTTC. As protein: CASSRKLAGEETQYF.

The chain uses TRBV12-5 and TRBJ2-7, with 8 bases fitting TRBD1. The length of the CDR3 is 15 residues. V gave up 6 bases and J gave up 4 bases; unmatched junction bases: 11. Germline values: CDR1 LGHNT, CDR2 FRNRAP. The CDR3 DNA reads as TGTGCTAGTGGGGGAAACAGGGGGGTTGGTTACGAGCAGTACTTC. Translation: CASGGNRGVGYEQYF.

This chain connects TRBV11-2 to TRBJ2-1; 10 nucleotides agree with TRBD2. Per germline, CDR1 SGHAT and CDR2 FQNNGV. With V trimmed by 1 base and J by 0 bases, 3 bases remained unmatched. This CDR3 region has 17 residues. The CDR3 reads CASSLGASGSSYNEQFF. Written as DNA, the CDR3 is TGTGCCAGCAGCTTAGGGGCTAGCGGGAGCTCCTACAATGAGCAGTTCTTC.

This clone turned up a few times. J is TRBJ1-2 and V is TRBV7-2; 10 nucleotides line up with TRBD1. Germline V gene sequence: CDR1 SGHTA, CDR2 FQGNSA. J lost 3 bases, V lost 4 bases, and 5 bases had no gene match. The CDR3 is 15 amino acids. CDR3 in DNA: TGTGCCAGCAGCTCCCCGGGACAGGGGTACTATGGCTACACCTTC. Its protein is CASSSPGQGYYGYTF.

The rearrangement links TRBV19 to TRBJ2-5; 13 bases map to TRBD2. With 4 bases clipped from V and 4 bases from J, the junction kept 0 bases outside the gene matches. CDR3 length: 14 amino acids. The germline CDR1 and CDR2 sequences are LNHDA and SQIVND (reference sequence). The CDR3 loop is CASSRTSGGETQYF. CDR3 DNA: TGTGCCAGTAGTAGGACTAGCGGGGGAGAGACCCAGTACTTC.

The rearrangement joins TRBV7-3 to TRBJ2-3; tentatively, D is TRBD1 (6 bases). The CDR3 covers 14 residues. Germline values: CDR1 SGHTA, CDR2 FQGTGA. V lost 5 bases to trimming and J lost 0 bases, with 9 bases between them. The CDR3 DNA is TGTGCCAGCAGCAAGGGACAAAGCACAGATACGCAGTATTTT. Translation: CASSKGQSTDTQYF.